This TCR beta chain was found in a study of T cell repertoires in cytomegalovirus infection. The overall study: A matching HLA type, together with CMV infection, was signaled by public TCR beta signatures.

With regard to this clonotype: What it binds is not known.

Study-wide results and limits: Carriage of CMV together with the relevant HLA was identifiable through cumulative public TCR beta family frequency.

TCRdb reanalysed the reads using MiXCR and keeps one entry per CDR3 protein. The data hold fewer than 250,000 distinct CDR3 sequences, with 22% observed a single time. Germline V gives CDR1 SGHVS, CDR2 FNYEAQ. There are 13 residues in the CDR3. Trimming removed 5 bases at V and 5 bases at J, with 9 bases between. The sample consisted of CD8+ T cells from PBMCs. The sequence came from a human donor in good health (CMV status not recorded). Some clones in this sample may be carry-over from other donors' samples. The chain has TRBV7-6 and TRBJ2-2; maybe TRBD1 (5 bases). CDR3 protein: CASSTRQTGELFF. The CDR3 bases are TGTGCCAGCAGCACGCGACAGACCGGGGAGCTGTTTTTT.